This entry concerns a single TCR beta chain. The entry originates in a study of T cell changes during pregnancy in multiple sclerosis. V lost 1 base, J lost 2 bases, and 15 bases lay in between. In germline, CDR1 is SGHDN, CDR2 FVKESK. The CDR3 is 16 amino acids. Produced via immunoSEQ multiplex PCR; TCRdb's table is partial and in-frame only. The sample yields 30,000 to 40,000 clones, roughly 89% seen once. This TCR was recovered from a female donor with multiple sclerosis, enrolled in a pregnancy study. The chain combines TRBV14 with TRBJ2-7, with D possibly TRBD2 on 5 matching bases. The material was CD4+ T cells from peripheral blood mononuclear cells, obtained in the second trimester of pregnancy. The CDR3 region is CASSQAGGGLTYEQYF. The CDR3 DNA is TGTGCCAGCAGCCAAGCAGGAGGCGGGCTGACCTACGAGCAGTACTTC.